Below, 10 T cell receptor beta chains from the same sample are listed, as sequenced in a study of blood T cell repertoires in COVID-19. Libraries were prepared by immunoSEQ multiplex PCR; TCRdb keeps only in-frame clonotypes and omits some of them. The sample lists about 440,000 clones, around 89% occurring once. The specimen was peripheral blood. These receptors were obtained from a woman between 50 and 59 years old with COVID-19, enrolled during active disease.

The chain couples TRBV5-1 to TRBJ2-3, with 16 positions matching TRBD2. Trimming took 0 bases from V and 6 from J; bases not matched to a gene: 4. The CDR3 consists of 17 residues. Germline V CDR1 and CDR2: SGHRS, YFSETQ. The CDR3 DNA follows: TGCGCCAGCAGCTTGGCGGGGACTAGCGGGGGGGCCGATACGCAGTATTTT. This sequence encodes CASSLAGTSGGADTQYF.

This chain joins TRBV28 and TRBJ2-7, with D tentatively TRBD2 (6 bases). This CDR3 spans 12 amino acids. V lost 8 bases, J lost 3 bases, and 11 bases lay in between. Germline-derived CDR1 and CDR2 are MDHEN and SYDVKM. The CDR3 sequence is CASCGDHYEQYF. CDR3 nucleotides: TGTGCCAGCTGCGGGGACCACTACGAGCAGTACTTC.

V gene TRBV19 combines with J gene TRBJ2-1; 11 bases are a match to TRBD1. The CDR3 spans 15 residues. Germline CDR1 and CDR2: LNHDA and SQIVND (reference sequence). With V trimmed by 6 bases and J by 6 bases, 7 bases remained unmatched. The CDR3 spells CASRRDRGAVNEQFF. The CDR3 nucleotides are TGTGCCAGTAGGAGGGACAGGGGGGCCGTCAATGAGCAGTTCTTC.

V usage is TRBV4-1 and J usage is TRBJ2-3; D remains unclear. Germline V CDR1 and CDR2: MGHRA, YSYEKL. The germline V and J ends were trimmed by 5 bases and 0 bases, with 6 bases remaining between them. This CDR3 region has 13 residues. The CDR3 DNA reads as TGCGCCAGCAGCTCCACTAGCACAGATACGCAGTATTTT. It translates to CASSSTSTDTQYF.

This sequence joins TRBV12-5 and TRBJ2-7, with a weak D call TRBD2 (6 bases). Germline CDR1 and CDR2: LGHNT and FRNRAP. CDR3 length equals 15 residues. V was pared by 3 bases and J by 5 bases, with 17 bases between. CDR3 residues: CASGFRRGSLHEQYF. The CDR3 bases are TGTGCTAGTGGTTTCCGTCGGGGGTCCTTACACGAGCAGTACTTC.

The genes are TRBV9 and TRBJ2-2, with D tentatively TRBD1 (7 bases). V lost 0 bases and J 5 bases, leaving 11 bases between the germline ends. This CDR3 region has 15 residues. CDR1 and CDR2 from the germline V gene are SGDLS and YYNGEE. The CDR3 spells CASSVDPGGTGELFF. CDR3 in DNA: TGTGCCAGCAGCGTAGATCCAGGGGGGACCGGGGAGCTGTTTTTT.

This chain joins TRBV28 and TRBJ1-2; tentatively, D is TRBD1 (5 bases). The CDR3 runs 14 residues. Trimming left V 6 bases short and J 0 bases short, with 11 bases between. Looked up from germline, CDR1 is MDHEN and CDR2 is SYDVKM. The CDR3 reads CASRRGGANYGYTF. DNA of the CDR3: TGTGCCAGCAGGCGGGGGGGGGCTAACTATGGCTACACCTTC.

This clone was seen only once. CDR3 bases: TGTGCCAGTAGTATGTTTCCCGAGAAGCCCCAGCATTTT. The encoded protein is CASSMFPEKPQHF. The V call is TRBV19, the J call TRBJ1-5; D not certain. Trimming took off 3 bases at V and 8 bases at J, with 11 bases between the two ends. The CDR3 runs to 13 residues. In germline, CDR1 is LNHDA, CDR2 SQIVND (reference sequence).

This clone was observed a single time. The V and J genes are TRBV7-9 and TRBJ2-7; no firm D call. The CDR3 extends over 12 amino acids. CDR1 and CDR2 (germline): SEHNR, FQNEAQ (reference sequence). V lost 5 bases to trimming and J lost 6 bases, with 11 bases between them. The CDR3 DNA reads TGTGCCAGCAGCCCCCCGGTCGGCGAGCAGTACTTC. Translated: CASSPPVGEQYF.

The rearrangement joins TRBV6-5 to TRBJ1-1, with D perhaps TRBD1 (5 bases). The ends were cut back, 5 bases at V and 0 bases at J, with 13 bases in the middle. CDR1 MNHEY and CDR2 SVGAGI come from the germline V gene. The CDR3 length is 15 residues. The CDR3 reads CASSPIRGMNTEAFF. CDR3 in DNA: TGTGCCAGCAGTCCTATTAGGGGCATGAACACTGAAGCTTTCTTT.